One sample yielded the 27 T cell receptor beta chains listed below, sequenced in a study of T cells in localized non-small cell lung cancer (dated by TCRdb to 2018 to 2020). Receptors were amplified or captured by the immunoSEQ multiplex PCR assay. As stored in TCRdb, this immuneACCESS dataset retains in-frame rearrangements with V and J assigned. A fraction of the clones does not appear; measured against another copy, unresolved V genes explain less than half of the discrepancy, and the remainder lacks a known reason. Here the sample has tens of thousands of clones; 70% to 90% occur a single time. Roughly a fifth of the sample rests with the top ten. Source: peripheral blood, taken before any cancer treatment. The receptors were gathered from a man aged 40-75 years with stage I squamous cell lung carcinoma.

V usage is TRBV18 and J usage is TRBJ2-7; no reliable D call. V dropped 3 bases and J dropped 4 bases, with 7 bases sitting between them. Germline V gene data show CDR1 as KGHSH and CDR2 as LQKENI. This CDR3 has 12 residues. As DNA, the CDR3 is TGTGCCAGCTCACCCCGAATATACGAGCAGTACTTC. It yields the protein CASSPRIYEQYF.

The chain carries TRBV18 and TRBJ2-1; 8 bases agree with TRBD1. The CDR3 length is 14 residues. Germline trimming cut 4 bases from V and 7 bases from J; bases unmatched to any gene: 6. Germline values: CDR1 KGHSH, CDR2 LQKENI. The CDR3 spells CASSQDRGHNEQFF. The CDR3 nucleotides read TGTGCCAGCTCACAAGACAGGGGTCATAATGAGCAGTTCTTC.

The chain employs TRBV5-1 and TRBJ1-4; a weak D match, TRBD1 (6 bases). This CDR3 is 17 amino acids long. V was shortened by 4 bases and J by 0 bases, with 16 bases between the two germline ends. Germline V gives CDR1 SGHRS, CDR2 YFSETQ. The CDR3 DNA reads TGCGCCAGCAGCCCCAACGTCCCAGGGGCAACTAATGAAAAACTGTTTTTT. It encodes CASSPNVPGATNEKLFF. Full variable domain (remainder filled in from reference TRBV5-1 and TRBJ1-4): KAGVTQTPRYLIKTRGQQVTLSCSPISGHRSVSWYQQTPGQGLQFLFEYFSETQRNKGNFPGRFSGRQFSNSRSEMNVSTLELGDSALYLCASSPNVPGATNEKLFFGSGTQLSVL.

The CDR3 nucleotides are TGTGCCAGTAATCCCGAGGGGCAGGGGAGGGAAAAACTGTTTTTT. Translation: CASNPEGQGREKLFF. The V and J genes are TRBV21-1 and TRBJ1-4. TRBV21-1 is tagged as a pseudogene. The CDR3 is 15 amino acids.

CDR3 DNA sequence: TGTGCCAGCAGTTTAACGGGTATTTACGAGCAGTACTTC. Its protein product is CASSLTGIYEQYF. The rearrangement joins TRBV28 to TRBJ2-7; D is unclear. CDR3 length: 13 amino acids. Germline V gives CDR1 MDHEN, CDR2 SYDVKM. The ends were cut back, 2 bases at V and 4 bases at J, with 9 bases in the middle.

This chain links TRBV5-6 with TRBJ1-4; a weak D match, TRBD1 (5 bases). Germline lookup yields CDR1 SGHDT and CDR2 YYEEEE. V was trimmed by 0 bases and J by 7 bases, leaving 13 bases between them. The CDR3 totals 15 residues. The CDR3 region is CASSLGDGRGEKLFF. CDR3 nucleotide sequence: TGTGCCAGCAGCTTGGGCGACGGGAGGGGTGAAAAACTGTTTTTT.

This clone was counted a single time. The gene calls are TRBV19 and TRBJ1-2; TRBD1 agrees at 10 bases. The CDR3 is 18 residues long. The germline gives CDR1 LNHDA, CDR2 SQIVND (reference sequence). Trimming at V came to 4 bases and at J to 4 bases, leaving 15 bases not matched to a gene. CDR3 coding DNA: TGTGCCAGTAGTACCGTGGGGACAGGGGTTTACCACCGCTATGGCTACACCTTC. Amino acids: CASSTVGTGVYHRYGYTF.

The chain recombines TRBV20-1 with TRBJ1-1, with D perhaps matching TRBD1 (5 bases). Germline CDR1 is DFQATT and CDR2 is SNEGSKA (reference sequence). Deletions cut 8 bases from V and 8 bases from J, with 15 bases between. The CDR3 is made up of 11 amino acids. The CDR3 DNA reads TGCAGTCCACGTGGGGGACGGGAAGCTTTCTTT. Translation: CSPRGGREAFF.

The V and J genes are TRBV5-1 and TRBJ2-1, with TRBD1 matching 8 bases. Germline trimming cut 4 bases from V and 3 bases from J; bases unmatched to any gene: 24. CDR1 and CDR2 from the germline V gene are SGHRS and YFSETQ. The CDR3 has 21 residues. CDR3 sequence reads: CASSPLLARQGSPEFYNEQFF. In DNA form, the CDR3 reads TGCGCCAGCAGCCCCCTCCTTGCTCGACAGGGGTCCCCGGAGTTCTACAATGAGCAGTTCTTC.

This sequence joins TRBV7-9 and TRBJ2-5, with TRBD2 matching over 15 bases. CDR3 length: 19 residues. With 5 bases clipped from V and 3 bases from J, the junction kept 13 bases outside the gene matches. Germline-derived CDR1 and CDR2 are SEHNR and FQNEAQ (reference sequence). The CDR3 is CASSPGLAGGLGGEETQYF. The CDR3 DNA reads as TGTGCCAGCAGCCCAGGACTAGCGGGAGGGCTAGGGGGAGAAGAGACCCAGTACTTC.

This chain uses TRBV9 with TRBJ1-3, with 7 bases fitting TRBD1. With V trimmed by 4 bases and J by 7 bases, 8 bases remained unmatched. Per germline, CDR1 SGDLS and CDR2 YYNGEE. There are 14 residues in the CDR3. CDR3 protein: CASSPQDRRNTIYF. In DNA, the CDR3 is TGTGCCAGCAGCCCACAGGACAGGAGGAACACCATATATTTT.

Notes on this clone: The identical CDR3 is also encoded by other nucleotide sequences in the sample. The V call is TRBV28, the J call TRBJ2-7, with D uncertain. Germline CDR1 MDHEN, CDR2 SYDVKM. V gave up 5 bases and J gave up 4 bases, with 9 bases separating them. This CDR3 is 12 amino acids long. As DNA, the CDR3 is TGTGCCAGCAGTCTCGAGCTTTACGAGCAGTACTTC. This sequence encodes CASSLELYEQYF.

This sequence joins TRBV4-3 and TRBJ2-2; D gene uncertain. CDR3 size: 14 residues. CDR1 is LGHNA and CDR2 is YSLEER in the germline V gene. Trimming removed 2 bases from V and 2 bases from J, with 6 bases in between. The CDR3 region has the DNA TGCGCCAGCAGCCAAAACCCTAACACCGGGGAGCTGTTTTTT. As protein: CASSQNPNTGELFF.

The gene calls are TRBV10-3 and TRBJ2-5; 13 bases are a match to TRBD2. The CDR3 is 17 amino acids. J gave up 4 bases and V 6 bases, and 11 bases lay outside the gene matches. Germline-derived CDR1 and CDR2 are ENHRY and SYGVKD. The CDR3 protein is CAISPGLAGALGETQYF. CDR3 nucleotide sequence: TGTGCCATCAGCCCCGGACTAGCGGGAGCTCTGGGAGAGACCCAGTACTTC.

The chain links TRBV14 to TRBJ2-2; 11 nucleotides line up with TRBD2. Losses at the gene ends were 4 bases for V and 4 bases for J; bases not matched to a gene: 5. Germline V gene sequence: CDR1 SGHDN, CDR2 FVKESK. The CDR3 is 16 residues long. This chain's CDR3 is CASSPRGLAVTGELFF. CDR3 DNA: TGTGCCAGCAGCCCAAGGGGACTAGCGGTCACCGGGGAGCTGTTTTTT.

This sequence joins TRBV4-3 and TRBJ1-2; D remains unclear. CDR1 and CDR2 from the germline V gene are LGHNA and YSLEER. This CDR3 has 15 amino acids. Trimming removed 1 base from V and 8 bases from J, with 17 bases in between. CDR3 protein: CASSQGRASTGGYTF. CDR3 bases: TGCGCCAGCAGCCAAGGCAGAGCCTCCACCGGGGGCTACACCTTC.

The chain has TRBV4-2 and TRBJ2-1; D possibly matches TRBD1 or TRBD2 (6 bases each). In germline, CDR1 is LGHNA, CDR2 YNFKEQ. The CDR3 sequence is 17 residues long. The V and J ends lost 1 base and 4 bases respectively, with 17 bases between them. The CDR3 is CASSQGGGSGEYNEQFF. The CDR3 coding sequence is TGTGCCAGCAGCCAAGGAGGGGGTAGCGGAGAATACAATGAGCAGTTCTTC.

V is TRBV11-3 and J is TRBJ2-3, with no clear D. The CDR3 covers 14 residues. The V gene lost 1 base and the J gene lost 4 bases, with 9 bases spanning the gap. Germline CDR1 and CDR2: SGHNT and YENEEA. CDR3 sequence: CASSLGRAADTQYF. CDR3 DNA sequence: TGTGCCAGCAGCTTAGGTCGAGCAGCAGATACGCAGTATTTT.

J is TRBJ2-5 and V is TRBV7-8; unclear D gene. This CDR3 is built from 15 residues. Germline V gives CDR1 SGHVS, CDR2 FQNEAQ. V lost 1 base to trimming and J lost 5 bases, with 14 bases between them. The CDR3 spells CASSLVAPPGETQYF. The CDR3 DNA follows: TGTGCCAGCAGCTTAGTGGCCCCCCCCGGGGAGACCCAGTACTTC. The full variable domain, its missing parts supplied by reference TRBV7-8 and TRBJ2-5, is GAGVSQSPRYKVAKRGQDVALRCDPISGHVSLFWYQQALGQGPEFLTYFQNEAQLDKSGLPSDRFFAERPEGSVSTLKIQRTQQEDSAVYLCASSLVAPPGETQYFGPGTRLLVL.

The chain combines TRBV30 with TRBJ2-1; the match to TRBD2 covers 11 bases. Germline V CDR1 and CDR2: GTSNPN, SVGIG (reference sequence). J gave up 9 bases and V 5 bases, and 12 bases lay outside the gene matches. The CDR3 contains 15 residues. The CDR3 DNA sequence: TGTGCCTGGGCGGTGGGGCTAGCGGGAGGAGCTGAGCAGTTCTTC. Protein: CAWAVGLAGGAEQFF.

V gene TRBV5-1 combines with J gene TRBJ2-3; TRBD2 is a possible D gene (5 bases). The CDR3 runs 13 residues. Germline V CDR1 and CDR2: SGHRS, YFSETQ. V lost 0 bases and J lost 6, with 8 bases in between. CDR3 in DNA: TGCGCCAGCAGCTTGGTACCGGGGGATACGCAGTATTTT. This translates into CASSLVPGDTQYF.

Points on this clone: A read error may produce the germline difference seen at one junction end. V and J are TRBV7-7 and TRBJ1-1; the D is unclear. Germline V gives CDR1 SSHAT, CDR2 FNYEAQ (reference sequence). The CDR3 spans 14 residues. DNA of the CDR3: TGTGCTAGCAGCCCCTCCATTGGGAACACTGAAGCTTTCTTT. This gives the protein CASSPSIGNTEAFF.

The chain is built from TRBV7-2 and TRBJ2-1; 10 bases line up with TRBD2. J lost 10 bases, V lost 2 bases, and 5 bases had no gene match. CDR1 and CDR2 (germline): SGHTA, FQGNSA. CDR3 length equals 14 residues. The CDR3 nucleotides read TGTGCCAGCAGCTTAAATCTAGCGGGGGCCGAGCAGTTCTTC. It yields the protein CASSLNLAGAEQFF.

The chain links TRBV7-2 to TRBJ2-1, with D perhaps matching TRBD1 (5 bases). The germline CDR1 and CDR2 sequences are SGHTA and FQGNSA. Trimming took off 7 bases at V and 10 bases at J, with 23 bases between the two ends. This CDR3 comprises 15 residues. The CDR3 protein is CASTPGRVGIGEQFF. In nucleotides, the CDR3 is TGTGCCAGCACCCCGGGCAGGGTGGGGATAGGGGAGCAGTTCTTC. Together with reference TRBV7-2 and TRBJ2-1, the CDR3 gives the full variable domain: GAGVSQSPSNKVTEKGKDVELRCDPISGHTALYWYRQSLGQGLEFLIYFQGNSAPDKSGLPSDRFSAERTGGSVSTLTIQRTQQEDSAVYLCASTPGRVGIGEQFFGPGTRLTVL.

The genes are TRBV5-1 and TRBJ2-1, with 7 bases fitting TRBD2. V was pared by 4 bases and J by 4 bases, with 8 bases of the junction left unmatched. The germline CDR1 and CDR2 sequences are SGHRS and YFSETQ. The CDR3 loop spans 15 amino acids. The CDR3 protein is CASSVVAGSYNEQFF. For the CDR3, the DNA is TGCGCCAGCAGCGTTGTAGCGGGTTCTTACAATGAGCAGTTCTTC.

This clone was detected once. The V gene is TRBV5-4, the J gene TRBJ2-2; 7 bases align to TRBD2. Germline CDR1 and CDR2: SGHNT and YYREEE (reference sequence). J gave up 5 bases and V 7 bases, and 11 bases lay outside the gene matches. The CDR3 spans 15 residues. In DNA form, the CDR3 reads TGTGCCAGCGGGCTAGCGGACCGGGGAACCGGGGAGCTGTTTTTT. Its protein product is CASGLADRGTGELFF.

This chain links TRBV25-1 with TRBJ2-7, with 9 positions matching TRBD1. Germline loops: CDR1 MGHDK, CDR2 SYGVNS. Losses at the gene ends were 5 bases for V and 4 bases for J; bases not matched to a gene: 3. The CDR3 spans 13 residues. CDR3 nucleotide sequence: TGTGCCAGCAGTAGGGACAGGGAATACGAGCAGTACTTC. This encodes CASSRDREYEQYF.